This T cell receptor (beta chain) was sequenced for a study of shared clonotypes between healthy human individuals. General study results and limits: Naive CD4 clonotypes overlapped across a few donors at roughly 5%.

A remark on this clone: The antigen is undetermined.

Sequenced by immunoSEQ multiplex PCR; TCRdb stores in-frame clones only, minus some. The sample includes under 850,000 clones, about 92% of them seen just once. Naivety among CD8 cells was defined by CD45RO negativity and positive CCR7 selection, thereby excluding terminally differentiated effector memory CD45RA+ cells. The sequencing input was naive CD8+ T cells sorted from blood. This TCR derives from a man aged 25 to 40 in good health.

CDR3 loop: CASSQIGQRLFSNTGELFF. The DNA for the CDR3 is TGTGCCAGCAGCCAAATCGGACAGAGGCTGTTTTCGAACACCGGGGAGCTGTTTTTT. The chain combines TRBV7-9 with TRBJ2-2, with D possibly matching TRBD1 (6 bases). The CDR3 runs 19 residues. Germline V lookup: CDR1 SEHNR, CDR2 FQNEAQ (reference sequence). V was clipped by 5 bases and J by 0 bases, with 22 bases between them.